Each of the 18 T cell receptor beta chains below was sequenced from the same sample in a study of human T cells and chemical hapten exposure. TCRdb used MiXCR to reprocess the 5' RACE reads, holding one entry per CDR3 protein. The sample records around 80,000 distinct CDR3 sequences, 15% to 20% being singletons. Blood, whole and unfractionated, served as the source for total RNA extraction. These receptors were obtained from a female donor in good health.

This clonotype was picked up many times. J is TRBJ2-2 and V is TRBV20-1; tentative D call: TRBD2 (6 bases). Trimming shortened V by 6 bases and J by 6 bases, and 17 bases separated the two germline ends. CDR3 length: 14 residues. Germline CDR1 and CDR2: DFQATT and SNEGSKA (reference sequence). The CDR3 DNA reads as TGCAGTGCGCAGGAGGCTAGCGAGTCCGGGGAGCTGTTTTTT. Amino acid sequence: CSAQEASESGELFF.

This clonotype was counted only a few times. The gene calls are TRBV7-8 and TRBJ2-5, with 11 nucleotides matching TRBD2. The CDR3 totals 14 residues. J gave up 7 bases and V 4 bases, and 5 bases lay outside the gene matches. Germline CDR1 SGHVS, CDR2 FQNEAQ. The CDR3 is CASSSTSGSWTQYF. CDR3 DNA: TGTGCCAGCAGCTCAACTAGCGGGAGCTGGACCCAGTACTTC.

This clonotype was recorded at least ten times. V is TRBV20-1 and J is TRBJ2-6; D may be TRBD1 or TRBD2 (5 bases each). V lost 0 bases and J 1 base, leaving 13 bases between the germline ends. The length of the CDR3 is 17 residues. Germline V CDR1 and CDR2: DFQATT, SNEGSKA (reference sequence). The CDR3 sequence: CSAREGVEGSGANVLTF. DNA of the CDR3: TGCAGTGCTAGAGAGGGGGTAGAGGGGTCTGGGGCCAACGTCCTGACTTTC.

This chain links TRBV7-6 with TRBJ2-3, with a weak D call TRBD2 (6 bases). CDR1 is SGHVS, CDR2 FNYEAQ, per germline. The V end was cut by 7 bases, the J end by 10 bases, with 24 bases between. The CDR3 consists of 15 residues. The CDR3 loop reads CASTPVPGVGSSQYF. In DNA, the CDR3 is TGTGCCAGCACTCCTGTTCCGGGGGTAGGGTCATCGCAGTATTTT.

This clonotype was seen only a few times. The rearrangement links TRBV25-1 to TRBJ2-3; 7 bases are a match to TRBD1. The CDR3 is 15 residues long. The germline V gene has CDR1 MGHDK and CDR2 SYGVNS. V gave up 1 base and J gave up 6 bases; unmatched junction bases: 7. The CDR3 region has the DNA TGTGCCAGCAGTGAATGGGACAGCCCCGAGGATACGCAGTATTTT. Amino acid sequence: CASSEWDSPEDTQYF.

Here the CDR3 reads CASSLDGTGVNYGYTF. As DNA, the CDR3 is TGTGCCAGCAGCTTAGATGGGACAGGAGTGAACTATGGCTACACCTTC. J is TRBJ1-2 and V is TRBV7-2, with 8 bases matching TRBD1. This CDR3 spans 16 amino acids. Germline V CDR1 and CDR2: SGHTA, FQGNSA. J lost 2 bases, V lost 1 base, and 6 bases had no gene match.

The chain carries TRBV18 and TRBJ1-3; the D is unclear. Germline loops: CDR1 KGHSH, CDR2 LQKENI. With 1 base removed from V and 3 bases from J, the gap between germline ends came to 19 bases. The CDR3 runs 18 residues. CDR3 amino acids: CASSPRNDGLGFGNTIYF. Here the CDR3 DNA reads TGTGCCAGCTCACCACGGAATGATGGTTTAGGTTTTGGAAACACCATATATTTT.

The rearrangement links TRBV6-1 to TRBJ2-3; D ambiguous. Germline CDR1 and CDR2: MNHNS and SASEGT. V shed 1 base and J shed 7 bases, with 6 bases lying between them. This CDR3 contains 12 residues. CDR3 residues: CASSEGSYTQYF. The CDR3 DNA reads TGTGCCAGCAGTGAAGGATCATATACGCAGTATTTT.

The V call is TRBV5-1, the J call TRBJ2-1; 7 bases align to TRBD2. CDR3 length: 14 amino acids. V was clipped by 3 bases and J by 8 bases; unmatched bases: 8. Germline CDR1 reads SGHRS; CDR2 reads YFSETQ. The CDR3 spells CASSSTSPADEQFF. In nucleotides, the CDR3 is TGCGCCAGCAGCTCGACTAGCCCCGCGGATGAGCAGTTCTTC. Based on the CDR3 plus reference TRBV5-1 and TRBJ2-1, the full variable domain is KAGVTQTPRYLIKTRGQQVTLSCSPISGHRSVSWYQQTPGQGLQFLFEYFSETQRNKGNFPGRFSGRQFSNSRSEMNVSTLELGDSALYLCASSSTSPADEQFFGPGTRLTVL.

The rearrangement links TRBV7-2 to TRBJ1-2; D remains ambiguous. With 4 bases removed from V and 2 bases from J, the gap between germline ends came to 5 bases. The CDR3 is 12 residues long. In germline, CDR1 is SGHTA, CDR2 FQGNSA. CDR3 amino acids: CASSYQNYGYTF. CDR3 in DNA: TGTGCCAGCAGCTATCAAAACTATGGCTACACCTTC.

CDR3 region: CASSLKTGFDSPLHF. The CDR3 DNA reads as TGTGCCAGCAGTTTGAAAACAGGGTTTGATTCACCCCTCCACTTT. The V and J genes are TRBV6-5 and TRBJ1-6; possibly TRBD1 for D (6 bases). The CDR3 spans 15 residues. CDR1 is MNHEY, CDR2 SVGAGI, per germline. The V gene lost 4 bases and the J gene lost 8 bases, with 15 bases spanning the gap.

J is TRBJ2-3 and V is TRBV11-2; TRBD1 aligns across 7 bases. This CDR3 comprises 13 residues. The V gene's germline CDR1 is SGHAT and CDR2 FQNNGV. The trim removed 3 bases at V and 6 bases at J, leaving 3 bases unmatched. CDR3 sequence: CASSLTGKDTQYF. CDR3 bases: TGTGCCAGCAGCTTGACAGGGAAGGATACGCAGTATTTT.

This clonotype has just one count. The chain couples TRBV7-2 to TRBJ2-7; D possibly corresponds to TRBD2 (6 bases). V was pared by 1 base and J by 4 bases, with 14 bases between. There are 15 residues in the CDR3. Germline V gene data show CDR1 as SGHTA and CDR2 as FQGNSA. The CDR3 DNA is TGTGCCAGCAGCTTAGTCTACGGGGGAGATTACGAGCAGTACTTC. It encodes CASSLVYGGDYEQYF.

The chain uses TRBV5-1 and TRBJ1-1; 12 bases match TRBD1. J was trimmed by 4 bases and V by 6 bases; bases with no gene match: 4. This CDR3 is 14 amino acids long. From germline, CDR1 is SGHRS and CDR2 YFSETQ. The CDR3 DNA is TGCGCCAGCAAGGGACAGGGGGCAAGCACTGAAGCTTTCTTT. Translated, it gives CASKGQGASTEAFF.

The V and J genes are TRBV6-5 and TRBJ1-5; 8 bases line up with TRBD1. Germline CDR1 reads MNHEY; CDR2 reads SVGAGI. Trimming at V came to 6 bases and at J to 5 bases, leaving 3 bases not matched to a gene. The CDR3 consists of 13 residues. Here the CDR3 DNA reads TGTGCCAGCAGCCCGGACAGGGATCAGCCCCAGCATTTT. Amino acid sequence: CASSPDRDQPQHF.

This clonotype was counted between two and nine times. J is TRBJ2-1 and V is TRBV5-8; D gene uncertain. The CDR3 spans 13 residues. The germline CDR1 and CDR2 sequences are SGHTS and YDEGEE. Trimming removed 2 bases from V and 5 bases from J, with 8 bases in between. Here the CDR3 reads CASSFRFNNEQFF. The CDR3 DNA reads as TGTGCCAGCAGCTTTAGGTTCAACAATGAGCAGTTCTTC. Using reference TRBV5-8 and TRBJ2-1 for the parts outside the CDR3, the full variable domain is EAGVTQSPTHLIKTRGQQATLRCSPISGHTSVYWYQQALGLGLQFLLWYDEGEERNRGNFPPRFSGRQFPNYSSELNVNALELEDSALYLCASSFRFNNEQFFGPGTRLTVL.

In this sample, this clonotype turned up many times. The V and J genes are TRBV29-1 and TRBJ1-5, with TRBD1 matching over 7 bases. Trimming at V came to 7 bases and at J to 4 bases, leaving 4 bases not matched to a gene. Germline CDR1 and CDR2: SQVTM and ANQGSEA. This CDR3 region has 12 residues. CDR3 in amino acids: CSAGQANQPQHF. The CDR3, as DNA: TGCAGCGCCGGACAGGCAAATCAGCCCCAGCATTTT.

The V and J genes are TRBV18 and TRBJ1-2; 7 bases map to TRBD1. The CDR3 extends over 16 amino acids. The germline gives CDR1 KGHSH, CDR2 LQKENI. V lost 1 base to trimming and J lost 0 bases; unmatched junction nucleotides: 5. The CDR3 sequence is CASSPQGQRTNYGYTF. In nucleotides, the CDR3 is TGTGCCAGCTCACCACAGGGACAGCGTACTAACTATGGCTACACCTTC. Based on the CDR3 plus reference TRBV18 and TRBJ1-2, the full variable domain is NAGVMQNPRHLVRRRGQEARLRCSPMKGHSHVYWYRQLPEEGLKFMVYLQKENIIDESGMPKERFSAEFPKEGPSILRIQQVVRGDSAAYFCASSPQGQRTNYGYTFGSGTRLTVV.